This TCR beta chain was recorded in a study of shared clonotypes between healthy human individuals. Data came from immunoSEQ multiplex PCR; TCRdb stores just in-frame clones and leaves some out. Of about 490,000 clones listed, around three quarters are singletons. In regard to this clone: At the DNA level, this CDR3 is encoded by other sequences in the same sample as well.

The length of the CDR3 is 12 residues. The V end lost 0 bases, the J end lost 2 bases, and 2 bases lay between the germline ends. CDR1 SGHDN and CDR2 FVKESK come from the germline V gene. V and J are TRBV14 and TRBJ2-7; D remains unclear. Sequenced: PBMCs. This sequence was found in a middle-aged woman in good health. Some clones in this sample may be carry-over from other donors' samples. CDR3 DNA sequence: TGTGCCAGCAGCCAAGACACCTACGAGCAGTACTTC. Translating it yields CASSQDTYEQYF.